This T cell receptor beta chain was captured in a study of T cell changes during pregnancy in multiple sclerosis. TCRdb's copy holds only in-frame clones and misses some; the assay was immunoSEQ multiplex PCR. Of approximately 36,000 clones detected, 88% appear once; the ten largest clones hold under 7.5%. The V end was cut by 5 bases, the J end by 5 bases, with 15 bases between. There are 15 residues in the CDR3. CDR1 and CDR2 from the germline V gene are SGHVS and FQNEAQ. Sequencing was performed on CD8+ T cells from peripheral blood mononuclear cells, taken in the third trimester of pregnancy. The sequence derives from a female donor with multiple sclerosis, enrolled in a pregnancy study. The chain carries TRBV7-8 and TRBJ2-2; tentative D call: TRBD2 (5 bases). The CDR3 nucleotides read TGTGCCAGCAGCCTGCTGACCGGGAAAACCGGGGAGCTGTTTTTT. Encoded protein: CASSLLTGKTGELFF. Looking up the rest from reference TRBV7-8 and TRBJ2-2 gives the full variable domain: GAGVSQSPRYKVAKRGQDVALRCDPISGHVSLFWYQQALGQGPEFLTYFQNEAQLDKSGLPSDRFFAERPEGSVSTLKIQRTQQEDSAVYLCASSLLTGKTGELFFGEGSRLTVL.